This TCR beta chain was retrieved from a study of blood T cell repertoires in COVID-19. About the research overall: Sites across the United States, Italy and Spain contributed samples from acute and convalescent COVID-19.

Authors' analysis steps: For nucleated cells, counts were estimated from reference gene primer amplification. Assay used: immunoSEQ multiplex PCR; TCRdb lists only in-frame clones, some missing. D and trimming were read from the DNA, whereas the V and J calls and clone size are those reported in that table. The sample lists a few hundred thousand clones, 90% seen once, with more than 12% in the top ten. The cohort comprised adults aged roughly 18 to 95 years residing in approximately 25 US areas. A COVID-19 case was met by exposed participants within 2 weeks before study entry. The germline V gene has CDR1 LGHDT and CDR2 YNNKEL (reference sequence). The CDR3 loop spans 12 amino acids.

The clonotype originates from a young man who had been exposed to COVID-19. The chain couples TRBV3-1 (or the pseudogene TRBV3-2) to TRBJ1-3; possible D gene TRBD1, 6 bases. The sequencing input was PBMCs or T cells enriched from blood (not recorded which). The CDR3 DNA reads TGTGCTTCAGGGGAGTACAGAAACACCATATATTTT. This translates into CASGEYRNTIYF.